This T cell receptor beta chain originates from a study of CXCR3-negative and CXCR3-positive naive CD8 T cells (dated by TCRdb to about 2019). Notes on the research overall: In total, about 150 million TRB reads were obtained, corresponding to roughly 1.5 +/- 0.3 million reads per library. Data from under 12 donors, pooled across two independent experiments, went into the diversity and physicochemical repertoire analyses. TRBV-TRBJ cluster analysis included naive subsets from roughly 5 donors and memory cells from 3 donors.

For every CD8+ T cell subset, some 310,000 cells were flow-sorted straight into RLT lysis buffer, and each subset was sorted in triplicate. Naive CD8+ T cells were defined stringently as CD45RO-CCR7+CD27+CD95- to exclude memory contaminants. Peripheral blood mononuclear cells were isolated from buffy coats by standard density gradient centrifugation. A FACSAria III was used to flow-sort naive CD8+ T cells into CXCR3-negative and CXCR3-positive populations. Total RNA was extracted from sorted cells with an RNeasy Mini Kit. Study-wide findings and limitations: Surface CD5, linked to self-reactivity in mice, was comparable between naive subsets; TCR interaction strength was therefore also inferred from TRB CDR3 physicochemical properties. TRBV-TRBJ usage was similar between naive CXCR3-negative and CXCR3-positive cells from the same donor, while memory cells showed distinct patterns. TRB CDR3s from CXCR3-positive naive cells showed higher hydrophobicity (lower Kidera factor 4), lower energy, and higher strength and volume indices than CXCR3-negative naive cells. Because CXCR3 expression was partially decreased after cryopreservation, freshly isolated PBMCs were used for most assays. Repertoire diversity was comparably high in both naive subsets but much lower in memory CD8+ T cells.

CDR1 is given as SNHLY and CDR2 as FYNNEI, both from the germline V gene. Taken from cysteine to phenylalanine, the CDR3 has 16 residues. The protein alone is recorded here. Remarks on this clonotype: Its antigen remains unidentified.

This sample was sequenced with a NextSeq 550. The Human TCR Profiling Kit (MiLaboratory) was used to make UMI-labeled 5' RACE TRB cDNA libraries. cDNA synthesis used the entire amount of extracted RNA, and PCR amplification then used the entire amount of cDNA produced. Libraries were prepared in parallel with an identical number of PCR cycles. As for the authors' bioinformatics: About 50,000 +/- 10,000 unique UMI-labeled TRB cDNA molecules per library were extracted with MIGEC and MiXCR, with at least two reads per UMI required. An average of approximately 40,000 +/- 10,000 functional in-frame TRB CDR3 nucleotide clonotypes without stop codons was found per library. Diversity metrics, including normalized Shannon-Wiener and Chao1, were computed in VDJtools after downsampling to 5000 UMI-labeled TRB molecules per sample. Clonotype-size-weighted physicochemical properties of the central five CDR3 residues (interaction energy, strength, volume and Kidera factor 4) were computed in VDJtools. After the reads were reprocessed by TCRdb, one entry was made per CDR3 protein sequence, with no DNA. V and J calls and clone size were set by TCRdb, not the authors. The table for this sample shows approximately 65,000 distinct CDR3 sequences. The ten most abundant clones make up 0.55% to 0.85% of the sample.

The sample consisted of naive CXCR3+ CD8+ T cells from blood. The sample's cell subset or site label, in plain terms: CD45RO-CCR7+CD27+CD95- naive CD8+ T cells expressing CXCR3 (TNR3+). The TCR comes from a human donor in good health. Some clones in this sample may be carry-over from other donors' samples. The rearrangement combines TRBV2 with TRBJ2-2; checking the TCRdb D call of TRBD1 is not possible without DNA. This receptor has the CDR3 CASSPQQTQNTGELFF.